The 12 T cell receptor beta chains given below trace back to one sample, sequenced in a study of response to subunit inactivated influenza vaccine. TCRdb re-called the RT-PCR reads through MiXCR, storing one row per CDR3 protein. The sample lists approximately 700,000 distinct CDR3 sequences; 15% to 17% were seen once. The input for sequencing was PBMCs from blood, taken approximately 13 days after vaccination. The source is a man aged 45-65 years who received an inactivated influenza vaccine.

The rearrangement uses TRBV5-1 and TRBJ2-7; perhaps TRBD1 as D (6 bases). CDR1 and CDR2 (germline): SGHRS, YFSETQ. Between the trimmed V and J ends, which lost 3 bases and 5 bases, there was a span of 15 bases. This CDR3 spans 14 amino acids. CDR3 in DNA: TGCGCCAGCAGCTATTCCCCAGGGGTCGACGAGCAGTACTTC. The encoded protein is CASSYSPGVDEQYF.

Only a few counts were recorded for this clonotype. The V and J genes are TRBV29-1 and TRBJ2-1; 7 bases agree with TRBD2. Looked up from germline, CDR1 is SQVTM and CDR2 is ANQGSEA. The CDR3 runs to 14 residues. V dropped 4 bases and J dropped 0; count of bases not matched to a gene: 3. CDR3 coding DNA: TGCAGCGTTGGGGGCGGGAGCTCCTACAATGAGCAGTTCTTC. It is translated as CSVGGGSSYNEQFF.

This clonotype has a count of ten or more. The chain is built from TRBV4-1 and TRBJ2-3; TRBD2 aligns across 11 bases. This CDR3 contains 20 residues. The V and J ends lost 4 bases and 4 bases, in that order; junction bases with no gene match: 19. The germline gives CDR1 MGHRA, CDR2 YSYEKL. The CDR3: CASSPLGLAGGIPLPDTQYF. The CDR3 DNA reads TGCGCCAGCAGCCCCCTTGGGCTAGCGGGGGGCATCCCGCTCCCAGATACGCAGTATTTT.

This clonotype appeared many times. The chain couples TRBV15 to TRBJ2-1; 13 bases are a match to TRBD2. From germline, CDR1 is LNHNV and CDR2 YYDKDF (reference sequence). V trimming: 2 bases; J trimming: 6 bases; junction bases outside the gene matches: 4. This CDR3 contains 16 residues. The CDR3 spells CATSRRLAGGRNEQFF. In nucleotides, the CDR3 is TGTGCCACCAGCAGAAGACTAGCGGGGGGCCGCAATGAGCAGTTCTTC.

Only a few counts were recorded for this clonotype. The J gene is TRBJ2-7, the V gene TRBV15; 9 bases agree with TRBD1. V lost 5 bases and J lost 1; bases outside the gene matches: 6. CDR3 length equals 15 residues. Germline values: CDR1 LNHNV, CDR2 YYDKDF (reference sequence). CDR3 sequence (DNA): TGTGCCACCAGCGGAGGGACAGGGAATTCCTACGAGCAGTACTTC. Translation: CATSGGTGNSYEQYF.

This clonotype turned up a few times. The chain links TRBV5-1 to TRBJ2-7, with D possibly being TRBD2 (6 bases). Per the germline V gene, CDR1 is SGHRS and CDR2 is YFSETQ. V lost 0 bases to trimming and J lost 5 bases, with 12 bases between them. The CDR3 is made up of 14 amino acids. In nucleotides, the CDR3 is TGCGCCAGCAGCTTGGGGAGGGTTCAAGACGAGCAGTACTTC. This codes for CASSLGRVQDEQYF.

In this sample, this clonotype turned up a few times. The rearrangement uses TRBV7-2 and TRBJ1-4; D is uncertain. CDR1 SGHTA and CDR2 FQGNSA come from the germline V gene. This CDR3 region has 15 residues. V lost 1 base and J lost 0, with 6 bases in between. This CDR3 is CASSLDATTNEKLFF. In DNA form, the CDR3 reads TGTGCCAGCAGCTTAGACGCCACAACTAATGAAAAACTGTTTTTT. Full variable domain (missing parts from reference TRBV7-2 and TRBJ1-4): GAGVSQSPSNKVTEKGKDVELRCDPISGHTALYWYRQSLGQGLEFLIYFQGNSAPDKSGLPSDRFSAERTGGSVSTLTIQRTQQEDSAVYLCASSLDATTNEKLFFGSGTQLSVL.

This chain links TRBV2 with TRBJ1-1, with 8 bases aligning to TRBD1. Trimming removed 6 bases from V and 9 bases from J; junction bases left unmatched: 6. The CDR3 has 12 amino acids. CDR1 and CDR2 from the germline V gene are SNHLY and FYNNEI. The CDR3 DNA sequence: TGTGCCAGCAGGGTTGGACAGGGCCAAGCTTTCTTT. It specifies CASRVGQGQAFF.

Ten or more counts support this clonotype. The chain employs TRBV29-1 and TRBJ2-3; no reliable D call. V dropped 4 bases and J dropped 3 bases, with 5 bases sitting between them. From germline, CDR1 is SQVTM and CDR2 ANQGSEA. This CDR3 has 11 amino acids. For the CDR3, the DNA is TGCAGCGTTGTTGTGACAGATACGCAGTATTTT. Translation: CSVVVTDTQYF.

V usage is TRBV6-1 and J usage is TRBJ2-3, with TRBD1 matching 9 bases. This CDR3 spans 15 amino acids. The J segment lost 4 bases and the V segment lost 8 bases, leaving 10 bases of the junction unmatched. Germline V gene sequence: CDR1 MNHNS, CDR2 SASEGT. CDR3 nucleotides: TGTGCCAGCCCCTTTGGGACAGGGATCCCAGATACGCAGTATTTT. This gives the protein CASPFGTGIPDTQYF.

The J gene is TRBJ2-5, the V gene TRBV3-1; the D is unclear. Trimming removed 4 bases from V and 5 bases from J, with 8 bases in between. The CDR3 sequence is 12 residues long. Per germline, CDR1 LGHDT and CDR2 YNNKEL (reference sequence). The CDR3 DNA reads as TGTGCCAGCAGCCGAGATGTGGAGACCCAGTACTTC. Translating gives CASSRDVETQYF.

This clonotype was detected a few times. In DNA, the CDR3 is TGCGCCAGCAGCACACGACAGGCTAGCTCCTACGAGCAGTACTTC. It encodes CASSTRQASSYEQYF. The chain combines TRBV4-1 with TRBJ2-7; maybe TRBD1 (6 bases). The CDR3 consists of 15 residues. CDR1 and CDR2 (germline): MGHRA, YSYEKL. The germline V and J ends were trimmed by 5 bases and 0 bases, with 14 bases remaining between them.